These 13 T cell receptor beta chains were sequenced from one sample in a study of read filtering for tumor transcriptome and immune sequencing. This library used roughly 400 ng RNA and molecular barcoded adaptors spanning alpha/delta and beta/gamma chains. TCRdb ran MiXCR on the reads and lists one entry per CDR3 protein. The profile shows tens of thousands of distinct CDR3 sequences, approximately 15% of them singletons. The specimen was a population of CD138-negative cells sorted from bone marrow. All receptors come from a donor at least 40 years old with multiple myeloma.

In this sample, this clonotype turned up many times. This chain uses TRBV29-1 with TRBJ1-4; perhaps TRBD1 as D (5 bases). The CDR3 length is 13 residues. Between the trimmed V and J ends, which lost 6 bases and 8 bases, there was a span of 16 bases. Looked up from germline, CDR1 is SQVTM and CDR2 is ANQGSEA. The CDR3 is CSVSDSPREKLFF. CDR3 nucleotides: TGCAGCGTGTCAGACAGTCCCAGGGAAAAACTGTTTTTT.

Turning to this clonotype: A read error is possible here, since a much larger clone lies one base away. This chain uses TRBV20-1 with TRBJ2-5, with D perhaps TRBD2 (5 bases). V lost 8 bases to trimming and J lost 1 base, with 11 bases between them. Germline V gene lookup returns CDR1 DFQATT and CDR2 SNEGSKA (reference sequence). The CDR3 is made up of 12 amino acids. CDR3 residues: CSTELGQETQYF. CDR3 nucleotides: TGCAGTACAGAACTAGGCCAAGAGACCCAGTACTTC.

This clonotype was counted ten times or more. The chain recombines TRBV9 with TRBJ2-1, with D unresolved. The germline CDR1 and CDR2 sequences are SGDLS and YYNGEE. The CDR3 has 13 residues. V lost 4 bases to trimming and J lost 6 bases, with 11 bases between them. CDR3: CASSTRPANEQFF. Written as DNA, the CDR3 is TGTGCCAGCAGCACAAGGCCCGCCAATGAGCAGTTCTTC.

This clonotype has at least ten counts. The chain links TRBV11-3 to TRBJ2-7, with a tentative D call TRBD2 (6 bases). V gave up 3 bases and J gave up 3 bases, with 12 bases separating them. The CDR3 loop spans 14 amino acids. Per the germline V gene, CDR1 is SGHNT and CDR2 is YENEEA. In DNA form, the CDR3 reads TGTGCCAGCAGCTTGGCTAGCGAGCTCTACGAGCAGTACTTC. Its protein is CASSLASELYEQYF.

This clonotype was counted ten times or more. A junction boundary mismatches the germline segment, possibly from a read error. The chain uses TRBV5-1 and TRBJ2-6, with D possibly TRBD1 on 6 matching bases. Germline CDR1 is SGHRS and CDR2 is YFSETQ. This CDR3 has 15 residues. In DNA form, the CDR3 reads TGCGCCAGCAGCTTGGCCACTCTGGGGGCCAACGTCTTGACTTTC. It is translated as CASSLATLGANVLTF.

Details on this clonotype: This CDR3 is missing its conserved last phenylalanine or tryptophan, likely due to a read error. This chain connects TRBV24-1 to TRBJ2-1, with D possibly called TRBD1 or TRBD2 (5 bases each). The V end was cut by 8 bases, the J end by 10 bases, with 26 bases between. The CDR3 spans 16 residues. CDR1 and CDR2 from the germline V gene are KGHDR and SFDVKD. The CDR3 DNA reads TGTGCCACCACTGACCGTTCTGGGGGACCCAGGAACGAGCAGTTCCTC. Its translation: CATTDRSGGPRNEQFL.

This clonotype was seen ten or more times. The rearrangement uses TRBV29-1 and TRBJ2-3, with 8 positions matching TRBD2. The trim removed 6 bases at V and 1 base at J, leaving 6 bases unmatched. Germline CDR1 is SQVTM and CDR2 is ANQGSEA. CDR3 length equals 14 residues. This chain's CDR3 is CSVGGTSGTDTQYF. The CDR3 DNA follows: TGCAGCGTGGGGGGGACTAGTGGCACAGATACGCAGTATTTT.

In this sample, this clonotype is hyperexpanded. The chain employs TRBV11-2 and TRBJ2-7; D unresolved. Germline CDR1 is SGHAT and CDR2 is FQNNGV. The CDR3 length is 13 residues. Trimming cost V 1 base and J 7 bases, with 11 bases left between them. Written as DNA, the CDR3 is TGTGCCAGCAGCTTAGCAAACCCGTGGGAGCAGTACTTC. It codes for CASSLANPWEQYF.

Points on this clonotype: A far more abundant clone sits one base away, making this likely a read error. As DNA, the CDR3 is TGCAGTGCTAGGACTACAGGGGGAGGAAATCCACCCCTCCACTTT. It yields the protein CSARTTGGGNPPLHF. The chain combines TRBV20-1 with TRBJ1-1, with 8 bases matching TRBD1. The J call could be wrong; TRBJ1-6 is a better fit for the DNA end. The germline CDR1 and CDR2 sequences are DFQATT and SNEGSKA (reference sequence). The CDR3 length is 15 residues.

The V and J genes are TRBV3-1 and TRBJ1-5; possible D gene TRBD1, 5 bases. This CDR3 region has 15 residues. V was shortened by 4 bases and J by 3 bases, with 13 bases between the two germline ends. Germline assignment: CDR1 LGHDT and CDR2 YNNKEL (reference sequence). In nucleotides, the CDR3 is TGTGCCAGCAGCCCAGCAAAGGGGAACAATCAGCCCCAGCATTTT. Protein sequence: CASSPAKGNNQPQHF.

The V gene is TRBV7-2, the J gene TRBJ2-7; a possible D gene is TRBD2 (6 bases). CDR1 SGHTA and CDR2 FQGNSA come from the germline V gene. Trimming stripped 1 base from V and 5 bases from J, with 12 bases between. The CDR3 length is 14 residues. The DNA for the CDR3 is TGTGCCAGCAGCTTAGACGGAGGGAGCAACGAGCAGTACTTC. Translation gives CASSLDGGSNEQYF.

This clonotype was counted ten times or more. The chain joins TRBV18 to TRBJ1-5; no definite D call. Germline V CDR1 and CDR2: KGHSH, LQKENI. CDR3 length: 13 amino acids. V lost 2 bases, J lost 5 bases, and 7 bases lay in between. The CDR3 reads CASSPGRDQPQHF. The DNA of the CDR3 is TGTGCCAGCTCACCAGGGAGGGATCAGCCCCAGCATTTT. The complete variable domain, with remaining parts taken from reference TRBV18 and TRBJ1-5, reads NAGVMQNPRHLVRRRGQEARLRCSPMKGHSHVYWYRQLPEEGLKFMVYLQKENIIDESGMPKERFSAEFPKEGPSILRIQQVVRGDSAAYFCASSPGRDQPQHFGDGTRLSIL.

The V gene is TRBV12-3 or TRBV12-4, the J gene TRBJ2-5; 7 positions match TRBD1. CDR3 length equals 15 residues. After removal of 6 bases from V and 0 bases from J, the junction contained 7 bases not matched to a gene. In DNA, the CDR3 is TGTGCCAGCAGCCGACAGGGAACCTACCAAGAGACCCAGTACTTC. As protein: CASSRQGTYQETQYF.